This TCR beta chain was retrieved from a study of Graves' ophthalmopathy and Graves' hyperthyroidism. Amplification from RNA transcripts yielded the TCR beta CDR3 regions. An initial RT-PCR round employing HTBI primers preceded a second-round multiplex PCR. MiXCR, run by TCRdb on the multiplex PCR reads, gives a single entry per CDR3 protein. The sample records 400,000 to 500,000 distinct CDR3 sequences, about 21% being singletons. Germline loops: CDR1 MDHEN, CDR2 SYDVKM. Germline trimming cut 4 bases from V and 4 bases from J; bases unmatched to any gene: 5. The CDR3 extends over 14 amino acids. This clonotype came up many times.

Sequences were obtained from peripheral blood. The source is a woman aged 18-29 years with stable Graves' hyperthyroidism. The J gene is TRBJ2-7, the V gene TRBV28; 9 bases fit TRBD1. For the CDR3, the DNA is TGTGCCAGCAGTTCTTGGGACAGGGTTTACGAGCAGTACTTC. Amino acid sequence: CASSSWDRVYEQYF.